This entry features one T cell receptor (beta chain) sequence. The CDR3 covers 14 residues. Germline V gene lookup returns CDR1 MNHNS and CDR2 SASEGT. Unmatched junction bases numbered 7, after V lost 1 base and J lost 12 bases. These data are taken from a study of blood T cell repertoires in COVID-19. Study-wide background: Samples taken during acute and convalescent COVID-19 were collected in the United States, Italy and Spain. Sources were T cells, B-cell-depleted T cells, or PBMCs; the material itself was cDNA or gDNA.

The authors' processing: Cell counts per sample came from amplifying reference gene primers. Profiled with immunoSEQ multiplex PCR; TCRdb holds only in-frame clones, not every one. V and J calls and clone size come straight from that table; D and trimming were deduced from the DNA. Among about 220,000 clones listed, around 80% were seen once. This TCR came from a woman aged 65 to 85 with acute or convalescent COVID-19. Specimen: peripheral blood. The rearrangement joins TRBV6-1 to TRBJ2-4, with 9 bases aligning to TRBD1. This chain's CDR3 is CASSEVPGQGTQYF. DNA for the CDR3: TGTGCCAGCAGTGAAGTTCCGGGACAGGGAACTCAGTACTTC.